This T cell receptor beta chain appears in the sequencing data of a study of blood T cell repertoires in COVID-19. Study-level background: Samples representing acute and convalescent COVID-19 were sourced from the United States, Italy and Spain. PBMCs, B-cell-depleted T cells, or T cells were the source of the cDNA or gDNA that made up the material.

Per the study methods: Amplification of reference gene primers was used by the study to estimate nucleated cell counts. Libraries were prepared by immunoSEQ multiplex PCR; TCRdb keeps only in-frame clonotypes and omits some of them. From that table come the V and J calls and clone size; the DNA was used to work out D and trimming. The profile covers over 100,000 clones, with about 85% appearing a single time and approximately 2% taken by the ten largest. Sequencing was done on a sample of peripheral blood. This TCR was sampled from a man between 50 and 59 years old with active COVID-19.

As DNA, the CDR3 is TGTGCCAGCAGCTCCGGGACAGGGTTGACAGATACGCAGTATTTT. Translated, it gives CASSSGTGLTDTQYF. The chain combines TRBV7-9 with TRBJ2-3, with 9 bases that match TRBD1. CDR3 length equals 15 residues. Trimming removed 4 bases from V and 3 bases from J; junction bases left unmatched: 5. Germline assignment: CDR1 SEHNR and CDR2 FQNEAQ (reference sequence).